This T cell receptor beta chain originates from a study of blood T cells in healthy people across ages (dated by TCRdb to the mid-2010s). For context, the study as a whole: In model experiments, template switching captured roughly one uniquely barcoded TCR beta cDNA molecule for every two T cells. Age-related changes in TCR beta repertoire diversity were measured in the study by deep sequencing normalized with unique cDNA molecular identifiers. Four age groups were formed from the donors: young (average approximately 15 years), middle-aged (around 41), aged (62) and long-lived (approximately 78). To avoid experimental bias, donors of different ages were spread randomly across the sequencing lanes. Two additional independent replicas of 1 million unique cDNA reads from the same blood draw were analyzed for two donors (one aged 18 to 30 and one aged 80 or older). Here is what the overall study found, with its caveats: The long-lived group showed more naive CD4+ T cells, fewer expanded clones and increased TCR diversity than the aged group, suggesting age selection. Donor CMV infection status was unknown, potentially confounding age-related changes in expanded clonotypes. Bulk unsorted PBMC profiling prevented conclusive comparison of naive and antigen-experienced compartments. The percentage of naive T cells measured by flow cytometry correlated strongly with observed TCR beta diversity. Estimates of total diversity based on one million sequenced T cells were regarded as lower bounds and as underestimates. Observed TCR beta diversity per million T cells fell roughly linearly with age, and a significant reduction was already apparent by age roughly 40.

Receptor libraries were prepared by 5' RACE. Sequencing took place on an Illumina HiSeq 2500. A second about 7 to 12 cycle PCR used a sample-barcoded 5' primer and a J-beta primer mix. A unique molecular identifier was introduced onto each TCR beta cDNA molecule by a template-switch 5' adaptor carrying 12 random nucleotides. Each sample yielded at least 2.5 million CDR3-containing paired-end reads. First-strand cDNA was synthesized from all RNA with the Mint cDNA synthesis kit, primed by a TRBC-specific oligonucleotide. Following uracil-DNA glycosylase treatment, a first 18-cycle PCR with universal primers M1SS and BC2_uni_R was performed on all cDNA. The study's processing was this. Each sample was normalized by randomly selecting 1 million high-quality reads, each carrying a distinct molecular identifier. Instead of being binned into consensus sequences, reads that shared molecular identifiers were thrown out. MiTCR, with a Q25 quality threshold and the strictest error-elimination algorithm, was used for CDR3 identification, clonotype clustering and error correction. A nonparametric unseen species model with Euler transformation was used to estimate a lower bound on total TCR beta diversity. TCRdb trimmed public reads at Q25 via fastp, called clones via MiXCR and kept in-frame beta chains. Under each unique CDR3 protein, matching rows form one entry showing the most common genes and DNA. V and J calls and clone size were set by TCRdb, not the authors. This sample comprises 600,000 or so distinct CDR3 sequences, around 20% of them detected only once. The ten largest clones represent roughly 3.6% of the sample.

Turning to this clonotype: Its antigen has not been determined. No per-base quality is available; no much larger clone lies one base away.

The 39 donors, aged 6 to 90 years, were systemically healthy Caucasian individuals from Russia. Each donor gave ten milliliters of peripheral blood, collected into EDTA-treated Vacutainer tubes. Ficoll-Paque density-gradient centrifugation was used to isolate PBMCs, with at least 6 million per sample. Trizol reagent was used to extract total RNA from PBMCs, with at least 6 micrograms per sample. For every donor, an aliquot of PBMCs went through flow cytometry to measure the percentages of naive CD45RAhigh/CD27high T cells. The CDR3 covers 15 residues, taking in both the cysteine and the phenylalanine. The kept DNA is CDR3 alone, 45 bases in frame from the first base.

The chain is assembled from TRBV21-1 and TRBJ2-1; TRBD1 was called by the table and not checked on the DNA. TRBV21-1 is listed as a pseudogene. The source material was blood. The TCR was taken from a man between 65 and 80 years old in good health. The CDR3 has the sequence CASIPRQGFHNEQFF. The nucleotide sequence reads as follows: TGTGCCAGCATCCCAAGGCAGGGATTTCACAATGAGCAGTTCTTC.